The sequence of this T cell receptor (beta chain) was determined in a study of T-cell reconstitution after alpha-beta-depleted transplantation in children. General study findings and limits: Diversity of TCRbeta at day 60 was high in some patients, arising from surviving recipient T cells and thymic progenitors. Reports say that about two months after transplant, the alpha-beta T cells came out of several hundred graft clones that had expanded. A year had passed since transplant, and T-cell counts and diversity by then came mostly from newly produced T cells.

This clonotype was picked up a small number of times. Its antigen is still unknown. V lost 4 bases to trimming and J lost 5 bases; unmatched junction nucleotides: 11. The CDR3 is 16 amino acids. CDR1 is KGHDR, CDR2 SFDVKD, per germline. For TCRbeta, the library was prepared with unique molecular identifiers. MiXCR, applied by TCRdb to the PCR reads, yields one record per CDR3 protein. The sample holds about 250,000 distinct CDR3 sequences, approximately 24% seen once. The chain employs TRBV24-1 and TRBJ2-5, with TRBD1 matching 8 bases. Sequencing used PBMCs, mostly from graft donor cells, obtained 360 days after TCRalphabeta/CD19-depleted stem cell transplant. The clonotype comes from a female patient aged 2-15 years who had a stem cell transplant for congenital amegakaryocytic thrombocytopenia, so the T cells may come from the graft donor. The CDR3 DNA sequence: TGTGCCACCAGTGAACCACGTGGACAGGGCCGGGAGACCCAGTACTTC. Its translation: CATSEPRGQGRETQYF.